Below, 15 T cell receptor beta chains from the same sample are listed, as sequenced in a study of blood T cell repertoires in COVID-19 (dated by TCRdb to 2019 to 2021). Libraries came from the immunoSEQ multiplex PCR assay. TCRdb carries this immuneACCESS record with in-frame sequences only. Its versions omit some clonotypes, under half of them owing to an unresolved V gene in the studies checked, with the rest unexplained. In all, the sample holds over 150,000 clones, and approximately 86% of those were seen once. The ten top clones hold about 0.63% of the sample. Sequenced material: peripheral blood. Every receptor here comes from a man aged 60 to 69 with COVID-19, enrolled during active disease.

Turning to this clone: The junction does not match germline at one end; this may be a read error. At the DNA level, this CDR3 is encoded by other sequences in the same sample as well. This sequence joins TRBV5-1 and TRBJ1-1, with D perhaps matching TRBD1 (5 bases). Germline V gene lookup returns CDR1 SGHRS and CDR2 YFSETQ. The length of the CDR3 is 15 residues. The CDR3 region has the DNA TGCGCCAGCAGCCCGAGGGAGGGGTCGGACACTGAAGCTTTCTTC. Encoded protein: CASSPREGSDTEAFF.

The CDR3 is CASSSQGAGEVRGYTF. CDR3 nucleotides: TGTGCCAGCAGCTCACAGGGGGCGGGGGAGGTTAGAGGCTACACCTTC. This chain connects TRBV7-2 to TRBJ1-2; 9 bases align to TRBD1. Germline-derived CDR1 and CDR2 are SGHTA and FQGNSA. The CDR3 totals 16 residues. The V gene end was trimmed by 4 bases and the J gene end by 8 bases; junction bases not matched to a gene: 14.

This clone was counted a few times. The rearrangement joins TRBV18 to TRBJ2-2; D may be TRBD1 (6 bases). There are 13 residues in the CDR3. V lost 7 bases and J lost 1, with 7 bases in between. Germline-derived CDR1 and CDR2 are KGHSH and LQKENI. DNA of the CDR3: TGTGCCAGCTTACAGGGGAACACCGGGGAGCTGTTTTTT. This gives the protein CASLQGNTGELFF.

V and J are TRBV6-6 and TRBJ1-1, with 11 bases matching TRBD1. CDR3 size: 14 residues. Trimming at V came to 2 bases and at J to 6 bases, leaving 2 bases not matched to a gene. CDR1 is MNHNY and CDR2 is SVGAGI in the germline V gene (reference sequence). The CDR3 DNA follows: TGTGCCAGCAGTTACGGGACAGGGGGGGCTGAAGCTTTCTTT. This encodes CASSYGTGGAEAFF.

The genes are TRBV28 and TRBJ2-6; D remains ambiguous. Germline lookup yields CDR1 MDHEN and CDR2 SYDVKM. There are 16 residues in the CDR3. V lost 6 bases, J lost 4 bases, and 16 bases lay in between. This chain's CDR3 is CASSRTAVSGANVLTF. In DNA, the CDR3 is TGTGCCAGCAGCCGAACCGCGGTATCCGGGGCCAACGTCCTGACTTTC.

The sample holds a few counts of this clone. This rearrangement joins TRBV6-5 to TRBJ2-2; 10 bases map to TRBD2. V shed 4 bases, J shed 5 bases, and the junction held 4 bases outside the gene matches. Germline CDR1 reads MNHEY; CDR2 reads SVGAGI. The CDR3 runs to 15 residues. The CDR3 loop reads CASSWSGGATGELFF. The CDR3 DNA sequence: TGTGCCAGCAGTTGGAGCGGGGGGGCGACCGGGGAGCTGTTTTTT.

This chain joins TRBV7-2 and TRBJ1-1, with a tentative D call TRBD1 (5 bases). Deletions cut 2 bases from V and 0 bases from J, with 16 bases between. The CDR3 length is 17 residues. Germline V lookup: CDR1 SGHTA, CDR2 FQGNSA. The CDR3 nucleotides are TGTGCCAGCAGCTTAAATACGCCTGGGGGGGTGAACACTGAAGCTTTCTTT. Its translation: CASSLNTPGGVNTEAFF. Complete variable domain (other parts from reference TRBV7-2 and TRBJ1-1): GAGVSQSPSNKVTEKGKDVELRCDPISGHTALYWYRQSLGQGLEFLIYFQGNSAPDKSGLPSDRFSAERTGGSVSTLTIQRTQQEDSAVYLCASSLNTPGGVNTEAFFGQGTRLTVV.

This clone was recorded once. The V call is TRBV25-1, the J call TRBJ1-2; 10 nucleotides agree with TRBD1. The CDR3 runs 14 residues. The germline CDR1 and CDR2 sequences are MGHDK and SYGVNS. Losses at the gene ends were 4 bases for V and 8 bases for J; bases not matched to a gene: 7. The CDR3 sequence: CASSGVTGGAGYTF. CDR3 bases: TGTGCCAGCAGTGGAGTGACAGGGGGCGCGGGCTACACCTTC.

The rearrangement links TRBV4-3 to TRBJ1-2; D perhaps matches TRBD1 (5 bases). The length of the CDR3 is 14 residues. The V end was cut by 1 base, the J end by 3 bases, with 9 bases between. Germline CDR1 reads LGHNA; CDR2 reads YSLEER. This CDR3 is CASSQGPRDYGYTF. CDR3 coding DNA: TGCGCCAGCAGCCAAGGCCCCAGGGACTATGGCTACACCTTC.

The chain is built from TRBV3-1 (or the pseudogene TRBV3-2) and TRBJ1-2; 8 nucleotides match TRBD1. The CDR3 is 14 amino acids. Germline trimming cut 3 bases from V and 4 bases from J; bases unmatched to any gene: 4. Germline-derived CDR1 and CDR2 are LGHDT and YNNKEL (reference sequence). This CDR3 reads CASSHGTGGYGYTF. The DNA for the CDR3 is TGTGCCAGCAGCCATGGGACAGGAGGCTATGGCTACACCTTC.

The rearrangement joins TRBV21-1 to TRBJ1-1. TRBV21-1 is a listed pseudogene. The CDR3 sequence is 16 residues long. CDR3 in amino acids: CASSKLTGGPTTEAFF. For the CDR3, the DNA is TGTGCCAGCAGCAAACTGACGGGGGGCCCGACCACTGAAGCTTTCTTT.

The V gene is TRBV9, the J gene TRBJ1-1, with 9 bases that match TRBD1. The CDR3 length is 16 residues. Germline V gives CDR1 SGDLS, CDR2 YYNGEE. Trimming took 3 bases from V and 1 from J; bases not matched to a gene: 7. The CDR3: CASSAGQGNWNTEAFF. DNA of the CDR3: TGTGCCAGCAGCGCGGGACAGGGCAACTGGAACACTGAAGCTTTCTTT.

The chain employs TRBV4-3 and TRBJ2-7; 8 bases map to TRBD1. The length of the CDR3 is 15 residues. Germline CDR1 LGHNA, CDR2 YSLEER. Germline trimming cut 5 bases from V and 1 base from J; bases unmatched to any gene: 7. The CDR3 DNA reads TGCGCCAGCAGCACTCGGACAGGGTTGTCCTACGAGCAGTACTTC. Translation: CASSTRTGLSYEQYF.

This rearrangement joins TRBV20-1 to TRBJ1-6, with 9 positions matching TRBD1. The germline V gene encodes CDR1 DFQATT and CDR2 SNEGSKA (reference sequence). V was pared by 3 bases and J by 8 bases, with 11 bases of the junction left unmatched. This CDR3 is 16 amino acids long. The CDR3 DNA sequence: TGCAGTGCTAGTAATTCCGAGACAGGGGGTCATTCACCCCTCCACTTT. This codes for CSASNSETGGHSPLHF.

The gene calls are TRBV6-6 and TRBJ2-1; D might be TRBD1 (5 bases). This CDR3 is built from 15 residues. Germline V lookup: CDR1 MNHNY, CDR2 SVGAGI (reference sequence). Trimming took 0 bases from V and 1 from J, leaving 7 bases between them. The CDR3 here is CASSYSTGSYNEQFF. The CDR3, as DNA: TGTGCCAGCAGTTACTCTACAGGTTCCTACAATGAGCAGTTCTTC.